One T cell receptor (beta chain) is described in this entry. The record originates from a study of blood T cell repertoires in COVID-19. Sequenced by immunoSEQ multiplex PCR; TCRdb stores in-frame clones only, minus some. The sample holds about 430,000 clones, around 89% seen once. The CDR3 sequence is 15 residues long. Per the germline V gene, CDR1 is MNHEY and CDR2 is SVGEGT. V was cut by 6 bases and J by 0 bases, with 12 bases left in between. The TCR originated in a woman aged 25-40 years with acute COVID-19. The chain couples TRBV6-2 or TRBV6-3 to TRBJ1-5; a weak D match, TRBD1 (5 bases). What was sequenced was PBMCs or T cells enriched from blood (not recorded which). The DNA for the CDR3 is TGTGCCAGCAGCCCCACAGGTCTTAGCAATCAGCCCCAGCATTTT. Amino acids: CASSPTGLSNQPQHF.